Shown below are 22 T cell receptor beta chains from a single sample sequenced in a study of T cell repertoires in cytomegalovirus infection. MiXCR, run by TCRdb on the reads, gives a single entry per CDR3 protein. Of about 400,000 distinct CDR3 sequences listed, 15% to 20% are singletons. Sample: PBMCs. These receptors all come from a human donor in good health (CMV status not recorded). Some clones in this sample may be carry-over from other donors' samples.

This clonotype came up many times. This chain links TRBV7-9 with TRBJ2-3; D is unresolved. The germline CDR1 and CDR2 sequences are SEHNR and FQNEAQ (reference sequence). The CDR3 totals 13 residues. The germline V and J ends were trimmed by 3 bases and 3 bases, with 7 bases remaining between them. The CDR3: CASSFKSTDTQYF. The CDR3 DNA is TGTGCCAGCAGCTTCAAGTCAACAGATACGCAGTATTTT.

This clonotype was counted only a few times. The chain employs TRBV6-2 or TRBV6-3 and TRBJ2-7, with TRBD1 matching 7 bases. V lost 6 bases, J lost 1 base, and 6 bases stayed unmatched. CDR3 size: 14 residues. Germline V gene lookup returns CDR1 MNHEY and CDR2 SVGEGT. CDR3 loop: CASRHRTGSYEQYF. The CDR3 nucleotides are TGTGCCAGCAGACACAGGACAGGATCCTACGAGCAGTACTTC.

This clonotype appeared many times. The chain couples TRBV7-2 to TRBJ1-5; 8 positions agree with TRBD1. CDR3 length: 14 amino acids. V trimming: 5 bases; J trimming: 5 bases; junction bases outside the gene matches: 5. The germline CDR1 and CDR2 sequences are SGHTA and FQGNSA. The CDR3: CASSPATGDQPQHF. In DNA, the CDR3 is TGTGCCAGCAGCCCCGCGACAGGGGATCAGCCCCAGCATTTT.

The chain recombines TRBV20-1 with TRBJ1-5; D is undetermined. V was shortened by 4 bases and J by 4 bases, with 17 bases between the two germline ends. The CDR3 has 15 residues. Per germline, CDR1 DFQATT and CDR2 SNEGSKA (reference sequence). CDR3 residues: CSATPPGVGNQPQHF. CDR3 sequence (DNA): TGCAGTGCTACCCCACCGGGCGTAGGTAATCAGCCCCAGCATTTT.

This clonotype was seen at least ten times. The chain carries TRBV7-8 and TRBJ2-5; unclear D gene. The CDR3 contains 12 residues. V was clipped by 1 base and J by 8 bases, with 8 bases between them. Germline values: CDR1 SGHVS, CDR2 FQNEAQ. CDR3 in DNA: TGTGCCAGCAGCTTAGTGTACCCCACCCAGTACTTC. Translation: CASSLVYPTQYF.

The V gene is TRBV7-9, the J gene TRBJ2-1; the D call may be TRBD1 or TRBD2 (6 bases each). V lost 5 bases to trimming and J lost 9 bases, with 11 bases between them. The CDR3 extends over 12 amino acids. Per germline, CDR1 SEHNR and CDR2 FQNEAQ (reference sequence). CDR3 nucleotides: TGTGCCAGCAGCATACAGGGAGGTGAGCAGTTCTTC. Protein: CASSIQGGEQFF.

As for this clonotype: Germline is not matched at one junction end, which may reflect a read error. The rearrangement uses TRBV30 and TRBJ1-3; the D is unclear. Per the germline V gene, CDR1 is GTSNPN and CDR2 is SVGIG (reference sequence). CDR3 length equals 13 residues. CDR3 bases: TGTGCCTGGTTGATACACTCTGGTAACACCATATATTTT. Its protein product is CAWLIHSGNTIYF.

This clonotype was counted at least ten times. This chain joins TRBV7-2 and TRBJ2-7; 8 bases agree with TRBD2. Germline-derived CDR1 and CDR2 are SGHTA and FQGNSA. The junction had 9 bases not matched to a gene; V was cut back by 6 bases and J by 2 bases. This CDR3 spans 15 amino acids. DNA for the CDR3: TGTGCCAGCAGTTTCAATGGACTAGCAGCCTACGAGCAGTACTTC. Translating it yields CASSFNGLAAYEQYF.

This clonotype appeared a single time. The chain carries TRBV6-4 and TRBJ2-1; D uncertain. This CDR3 region has 16 residues. The V end was cut by 5 bases, the J end by 3 bases, with 17 bases between. Germline loops: CDR1 MRHNA, CDR2 SNTAGT. Here the CDR3 reads CASSSPGPIIYNEQFF. The DNA of the CDR3 is TGTGCCAGCAGTTCCCCGGGCCCCATAATCTACAATGAGCAGTTCTTC.

This clonotype was detected ten times or more. The chain has TRBV7-9 and TRBJ2-7; D might be TRBD1 (6 bases). The CDR3 has 13 amino acids. Germline CDR1 and CDR2: SEHNR and FQNEAQ (reference sequence). Trimming removed 4 bases at V and 5 bases at J, with 12 bases between. DNA for the CDR3: TGTGCCAGCAGCTCGAGGGGGTACGACGAGCAGTACGTC. Translating gives CASSSRGYDEQYV.

This clonotype has only a few counts. CDR3 region: CASSWRPRETQYF. The DNA for the CDR3 is TGTGCCAGCAGTTGGCGACCTCGGGAGACCCAGTACTTC. This rearrangement joins TRBV12-3 or TRBV12-4 to TRBJ2-5; no firm D call. This CDR3 is 13 amino acids long. Trimming cost V 4 bases and J 5 bases, with 11 bases left between them.

In the case of this clonotype: It may be a read error: a sequence one base away is much more abundant. Because the CDR3 is missing its conserved closing phenylalanine or tryptophan, this is likely a read error. V gene TRBV12-3 or TRBV12-4 combines with J gene TRBJ1-1; D ambiguous. The CDR3 has 14 amino acids. V was shortened by 6 bases and J by 4 bases, with 15 bases between the two germline ends. DNA for the CDR3: TGTGCCAGCAGCCTAACAGCCTCCGGCACTGAAGCTTTCTTG. It is translated as CASSLTASGTEAFL.

The chain joins TRBV4-1 to TRBJ1-6; possibly TRBD1 for D (5 bases). V was cut by 5 bases and J by 7 bases, with 15 bases left in between. Germline V lookup: CDR1 MGHRA, CDR2 YSYEKL. This CDR3 region has 15 residues. CDR3 nucleotide sequence: TGCGCCAGCAGCGCCCGACAGCTATTAAATTCACCCCTCCACTTT. This encodes CASSARQLLNSPLHF.

There are many counts of this clonotype. V and J are TRBV7-8 and TRBJ1-5; D possibly corresponds to TRBD1 (5 bases). Germline-derived CDR1 and CDR2 are SGHVS and FQNEAQ. V dropped 2 bases and J dropped 3 bases, with 14 bases sitting between them. The CDR3 has 16 residues. CDR3 amino acids: CASSLWEGSNNQPQHF. In nucleotides, the CDR3 is TGTGCCAGCAGCTTATGGGAGGGGAGTAACAATCAGCCCCAGCATTTT.

This clonotype was observed a handful of times. For the CDR3, the DNA is TGCAGTGCTAGAAGGACAGGGGGCGGTACTGAAGCTTTCTTT. As protein: CSARRTGGGTEAFF. The rearrangement uses TRBV20-1 and TRBJ1-1; 11 nucleotides line up with TRBD1. Germline assignment: CDR1 DFQATT and CDR2 SNEGSKA (reference sequence). The CDR3 covers 14 residues. The J segment lost 5 bases and the V segment lost 2 bases, leaving 4 bases of the junction unmatched.

The chain employs TRBV6-1 and TRBJ1-5; 9 bases line up with TRBD1. This CDR3 is built from 16 residues. V lost 5 bases, J lost 0 bases, and 5 bases stayed unmatched. Looked up from germline, CDR1 is MNHNS and CDR2 is SASEGT. The DNA of the CDR3 is TGTGCCAGCAGTCGGGACAGGGTCTATAGCAATCAGCCCCAGCATTTT. Protein sequence: CASSRDRVYSNQPQHF.

This clonotype has only a few counts. The chain uses TRBV27 and TRBJ1-6; 7 bases map to TRBD1. The CDR3 is 15 residues long. The V and J ends lost 6 bases and 10 bases, in that order; junction bases with no gene match: 12. Per germline, CDR1 MNHEY and CDR2 SMNVEV (reference sequence). The CDR3 loop is CASRSRAGGGSPLHF. The CDR3 DNA follows: TGTGCCAGCAGATCGAGGGCAGGGGGGGGATCACCCCTCCACTTT.

The sample holds a few counts of this clonotype. The chain joins TRBV7-8 to TRBJ2-7; D gene unclear. Germline assignment: CDR1 SGHVS and CDR2 FQNEAQ. The germline V and J ends were trimmed by 6 bases and 0 bases, with 15 bases remaining between them. The CDR3 is 15 amino acids. Written as DNA, the CDR3 is TGTGCCAGCAGTCTCATCCTACATGCCTCCTACGAGCAGTACTTC. Amino acids: CASSLILHASYEQYF.

This clonotype was seen ten or more times. The chain is built from TRBV11-2 and TRBJ2-1; 11 bases fit TRBD2. This CDR3 is built from 15 residues. CDR1 and CDR2 from the germline V gene are SGHAT and FQNNGV. V shed 4 bases and J 3 bases; nucleotides not matched to a gene: 2. The CDR3 sequence is CASSYTSGSYNEQFF. In DNA form, the CDR3 reads TGTGCCAGCAGCTATACTAGCGGGAGCTACAATGAGCAGTTCTTC.

This clonotype was found many times. The chain carries TRBV7-8 and TRBJ1-4; D uncertain. This CDR3 contains 14 residues. The germline gives CDR1 SGHVS, CDR2 FQNEAQ. V lost 4 bases to trimming and J lost 7 bases, with 13 bases between them. The CDR3 nucleotides read TGTGCCAGCAGCTCCACCCTGACGGTTGAAAAACTGTTTTTT. Amino acid sequence: CASSSTLTVEKLFF. Filled out from reference TRBV7-8 and TRBJ1-4, the complete variable domain reads GAGVSQSPRYKVAKRGQDVALRCDPISGHVSLFWYQQALGQGPEFLTYFQNEAQLDKSGLPSDRFFAERPEGSVSTLKIQRTQQEDSAVYLCASSSTLTVEKLFFGSGTQLSVL.

In this sample, this clonotype turned up a few times. V and J are TRBV20-1 and TRBJ2-6, with a tentative D call TRBD1 (6 bases). This CDR3 contains 16 residues. CDR1 is DFQATT and CDR2 is SNEGSKA in the germline V gene (reference sequence). The CDR3 here is CSPRGRGPSGANVLTF. CDR3 bases: TGCAGCCCTAGAGGCAGGGGCCCCTCTGGGGCCAACGTCCTGACTTTC.

This clonotype was counted a few times. This chain connects TRBV11-2 to TRBJ2-3; 13 nucleotides match TRBD2. The CDR3 consists of 15 residues. V was pared by 4 bases and J by 11 bases, with 9 bases of the junction left unmatched. CDR1 is SGHAT, CDR2 FQNNGV, per germline. In DNA form, the CDR3 reads TGTGCCAGCAGCTCCCTCGGGACTAGCGGGATGAGGCAGTATTTT. This translates into CASSSLGTSGMRQYF.